Listed here are 29 T cell receptor beta chains from one sample, sequenced in a study of PD-1 blockade in classical Hodgkin lymphoma. Every one of the patients relapsed after autologous stem cell transplantation (brentuximab vedotin exposure was variable). Assay used: immunoSEQ multiplex PCR; TCRdb lists only in-frame clones, some missing. The sample has 45,000 to 50,000 clones, 80% seen once; the top ten hold about 20%. The material sequenced was peripheral blood mononuclear cells (PBMCs), taken before the second cycle of nivolumab. The origin of the receptors is a human donor with classical Hodgkin lymphoma.

This sequence joins TRBV9 and TRBJ2-6; D is possibly TRBD1 (6 bases). Trimming took 7 bases from V and 0 from J, leaving 11 bases between them. The V gene's germline CDR1 is SGDLS and CDR2 YYNGEE. The CDR3 consists of 15 residues. The CDR3 is CASDTGSSGANVLTF. The CDR3 DNA is TGTGCCAGCGACACAGGGAGCTCTGGGGCCAACGTCCTGACTTTC.

The rearrangement uses TRBV7-9 and TRBJ2-5; 7 bases are a match to TRBD2. The CDR3 spans 15 residues. V shed 0 bases, J shed 4 bases, and the junction held 5 bases outside the gene matches. Germline loops: CDR1 SEHNR, CDR2 FQNEAQ (reference sequence). The CDR3 region is CASSLAAGARETQYF. DNA for the CDR3: TGTGCCAGCAGCTTAGCCGCGGGAGCGAGAGAGACCCAGTACTTC.

The rearrangement joins TRBV5-1 to TRBJ2-7, with TRBD1 matching over 9 bases. V shed 4 bases and J 3 bases; nucleotides not matched to a gene: 2. The V gene's germline CDR1 is SGHRS and CDR2 YFSETQ. This CDR3 spans 13 amino acids. The CDR3 spells CASSTGQGYEQYF. CDR3 coding DNA: TGCGCCAGCAGCACGGGACAGGGCTACGAGCAGTACTTC.

V usage is TRBV28 and J usage is TRBJ2-7, with 7 positions matching TRBD1. After removal of 4 bases from V and 4 bases from J, the junction contained 7 bases not matched to a gene. Germline V gene sequence: CDR1 MDHEN, CDR2 SYDVKM. This CDR3 comprises 14 residues. This chain's CDR3 is CASSSPATGYEQYF. The DNA for the CDR3 is TGTGCCAGCAGTTCACCCGCGACAGGGTACGAGCAGTACTTC. The full variable domain, completed using reference TRBV28 and TRBJ2-7, is DVKVTQSSRYLVKRTGEKVFLECVQDMDHENMFWYRQDPGLGLRLIYFSYDVKMKEKGDIPEGYSVSREKKERFSLILESASTNQTSMYLCASSSPATGYEQYFGPGTRLTVT.

The chain carries TRBV30 and TRBJ1-4; a weak D match, TRBD1 (5 bases). The CDR3 runs 16 residues. Germline V lookup: CDR1 GTSNPN, CDR2 SVGIG (reference sequence). V lost 0 bases and J lost 3, with 14 bases in between. The chain's CDR3 is CAWSVKLGGANEKLFF. In nucleotides, the CDR3 is TGTGCCTGGAGTGTAAAGCTTGGGGGGGCTAATGAAAAACTGTTTTTT. The full variable domain, with the rest looked up from reference TRBV30 and TRBJ1-4, is SQTIHQWPATLVQPVGSPLSLECTVEGTSNPNLYWYRQAAGRGLQLLFYSVGIGQISSEVPQNLSASRPQDRQFILSSKKLLLSDSGFYLCAWSVKLGGANEKLFFGSGTQLSVL.

This clone was counted a single time. This chain uses TRBV30 with TRBJ1-3, with D hard to call. The CDR3 length is 12 residues. V was cut by 4 bases and J by 0 bases, with 4 bases left in between. Germline values: CDR1 GTSNPN, CDR2 SVGIG (reference sequence). The CDR3 protein is CAWTSSGNTIYF. The CDR3 nucleotides read TGTGCCTGGACAAGCTCTGGAAACACCATATATTTT. The full variable domain, with the rest looked up from reference TRBV30 and TRBJ1-3, is SQTIHQWPATLVQPVGSPLSLECTVEGTSNPNLYWYRQAAGRGLQLLFYSVGIGQISSEVPQNLSASRPQDRQFILSSKKLLLSDSGFYLCAWTSSGNTIYFGEGSWLTVV.

The V and J genes are TRBV7-3 and TRBJ1-1; D uncertain. Germline V CDR1 and CDR2: SGHTA, FQGTGA. This CDR3 region has 15 residues. V lost 2 bases and J 2 bases, leaving 12 bases between the germline ends. CDR3 sequence: CASSLGWGGNTEAFF. The CDR3 DNA sequence: TGTGCCAGCAGCTTAGGTTGGGGAGGAAACACTGAAGCTTTCTTT.

Here the CDR3 reads CASSLGGSYGYTF. The CDR3 DNA reads TGTGCCAGCAGCTTGGGAGGGAGCTATGGCTACACCTTC. The chain links TRBV5-4 to TRBJ1-2, with D unresolved. This CDR3 spans 13 amino acids. Germline loops: CDR1 SGHNT, CDR2 YYREEE (reference sequence). Trimming shortened V by 0 bases and J by 4 bases, and 7 bases separated the two germline ends. The full variable domain, completed using reference TRBV5-4 and TRBJ1-2, is ETGVTQSPTHLIKTRGQQVTLRCSSQSGHNTVSWYQQALGQGPQFIFQYYREEENGRGNFPPRFSGLQFPNYSSELNVNALELDDSALYLCASSLGGSYGYTFGSGTRLTVV.

The chain is built from TRBV9 and TRBJ1-3, with 10 nucleotides matching TRBD1. Germline CDR1 is SGDLS and CDR2 is YYNGEE. The CDR3 loop spans 16 amino acids. V dropped 3 bases and J dropped 4; count of bases not matched to a gene: 7. The DNA for the CDR3 is TGTGCCAGCAGCGAGAGGACAGGGGGTACGGGAAACACCATATATTTT. This gives the protein CASSERTGGTGNTIYF.

The chain has TRBV19 and TRBJ2-7; D remains ambiguous. Looked up from germline, CDR1 is LNHDA and CDR2 is SQIVND (reference sequence). The ends were cut back, 1 base at V and 3 bases at J, with 10 bases in the middle. The CDR3 totals 14 residues. The CDR3 region has the DNA TGTGCCAGTAGTATAGCAAAAGGGTACTACGAGCAGTACTTC. It translates to CASSIAKGYYEQYF.

This chain joins TRBV18 and TRBJ2-5; tentatively, D is TRBD1 (6 bases). Germline V gene sequence: CDR1 KGHSH, CDR2 LQKENI. V was pared by 3 bases and J by 1 base, with 9 bases between. This CDR3 region has 14 residues. The CDR3 sequence: CASSPTGSQETQYF. CDR3 sequence (DNA): TGTGCCAGCTCACCTACAGGGTCCCAAGAGACCCAGTACTTC.

Only a few counts were recorded for this clone. The V call is TRBV19, the J call TRBJ1-1, with D perhaps TRBD1 (6 bases). The CDR3 sequence is 15 residues long. V dropped 3 bases and J dropped 4 bases, with 15 bases sitting between them. The V gene's germline CDR1 is LNHDA and CDR2 SQIVND (reference sequence). The CDR3 is CASSIAGARGTEAFF. CDR3 DNA sequence: TGTGCCAGTAGTATCGCGGGGGCGCGGGGCACTGAAGCTTTCTTT.

The chain employs TRBV7-9 and TRBJ2-3, with 8 bases identical to TRBD1. CDR1 SEHNR and CDR2 FQNEAQ come from the germline V gene (reference sequence). V lost 2 bases and J lost 6; bases outside the gene matches: 7. This CDR3 spans 15 amino acids. The CDR3 DNA reads TGTGCCAGCAGCTTATCGACAGGGGATCGGGATACGCAGTATTTT. It is translated as CASSLSTGDRDTQYF.

The chain carries TRBV11-3 and TRBJ1-6; D gene ambiguous. Germline V gives CDR1 SGHNT, CDR2 YENEEA. The germline V and J ends were trimmed by 2 bases and 5 bases, with 4 bases remaining between them. The CDR3 is made up of 13 amino acids. CDR3 sequence (DNA): TGTGCCAGCAGCTTATACGATAATTCACCCCTCCACTTT. It specifies CASSLYDNSPLHF.

This chain uses TRBV28 with TRBJ2-2, with 9 bases matching TRBD1. Germline CDR1 reads MDHEN; CDR2 reads SYDVKM. V trimming: 5 bases; J trimming: 5 bases; junction bases outside the gene matches: 15. This CDR3 region has 18 residues. The CDR3: CASSPNARIQGATGELFF. CDR3 in DNA: TGTGCCAGCAGTCCGAATGCAAGGATACAGGGGGCGACCGGGGAGCTGTTTTTT. The variable domain in full, completed from reference TRBV28 and TRBJ2-2, reads DVKVTQSSRYLVKRTGEKVFLECVQDMDHENMFWYRQDPGLGLRLIYFSYDVKMKEKGDIPEGYSVSREKKERFSLILESASTNQTSMYLCASSPNARIQGATGELFFGEGSRLTVL.

This clone was seen only a few times. The gene calls are TRBV5-1 and TRBJ2-7, with D possibly being TRBD2 (6 bases). V dropped 1 base and J dropped 4 bases, with 12 bases sitting between them. The CDR3 consists of 14 residues. The germline CDR1 and CDR2 sequences are SGHRS and YFSETQ. CDR3 DNA: TGCGCCAGCAGCTTGAGAAGCGGGCCATACGAGCAGTACTTC. This codes for CASSLRSGPYEQYF.

The gene calls are TRBV7-2 and TRBJ1-5; D is unclear. The germline gives CDR1 SGHTA, CDR2 FQGNSA. V dropped 8 bases and J dropped 0 bases, with 8 bases sitting between them. The CDR3 consists of 13 residues. CDR3 protein: CASGSYSNQPQHF. CDR3 bases: TGTGCCAGCGGCTCATATAGCAATCAGCCCCAGCATTTT.

The chain has TRBV6-1 and TRBJ2-7; 10 bases are shared with TRBD2. V lost 1 base and J lost 3; bases outside the gene matches: 6. The CDR3 extends over 16 amino acids. Germline values: CDR1 MNHNS, CDR2 SASEGT. The CDR3 loop is CASSEGASGGDYEQYF. The CDR3 coding sequence is TGTGCCAGCAGTGAAGGTGCTAGCGGGGGTGACTACGAGCAGTACTTC.

The rearrangement uses TRBV12-5 and TRBJ1-3; 7 nucleotides agree with TRBD1. Losses at the gene ends were 5 bases for V and 8 bases for J; bases not matched to a gene: 6. From germline, CDR1 is LGHNT and CDR2 FRNRAP. The CDR3 length is 13 residues. The CDR3 loop is CASGPDRADTIYF. The CDR3 DNA is TGTGCTAGTGGTCCCGACAGGGCTGACACCATATATTTT.

Worth noting for this clone: The same CDR3 arises from other DNA sequences in this sample as well. V and J are TRBV6-1 and TRBJ1-1, with D possibly being TRBD1 (6 bases). The germline CDR1 and CDR2 sequences are MNHNS and SASEGT. Trimming pared 2 bases from V and 3 bases from J, leaving 13 bases between. The CDR3 extends over 15 amino acids. The CDR3 sequence is CASSELGAGDTEAFF. Here the CDR3 DNA reads TGTGCCAGCAGTGAATTAGGGGCAGGGGACACTGAAGCTTTCTTT.

This chain uses TRBV11-3 with TRBJ2-2; D unresolved. V was clipped by 5 bases and J by 6 bases, with 16 bases between them. The germline V gene has CDR1 SGHNT and CDR2 YENEEA. This CDR3 is built from 15 residues. CDR3 sequence: CASSPFLRKPGELFF. CDR3 nucleotides: TGTGCCAGCAGCCCCTTCCTCAGGAAGCCCGGGGAGCTGTTTTTT.

The rearrangement links TRBV6-1 to TRBJ1-3, with a tentative D call TRBD1 (5 bases). There are 15 residues in the CDR3. With 2 bases removed from V and 4 bases from J, the gap between germline ends came to 12 bases. Germline V lookup: CDR1 MNHNS, CDR2 SASEGT. Written as DNA, the CDR3 is TGTGCCAGCAGTGAATCGCGCAGGGAGGGAAACACCATATATTTT. This sequence encodes CASSESRREGNTIYF.

The rearrangement uses TRBV14 and TRBJ1-2; D uncertain. Trimming pared 4 bases from V and 6 bases from J, leaving 15 bases between. CDR1 and CDR2 (germline): SGHDN, FVKESK. The CDR3 extends over 14 amino acids. CDR3 region: CASSPRWGFDGYTF. The CDR3 DNA reads TGTGCCAGCAGCCCTAGATGGGGTTTCGATGGCTACACCTTC.

DNA of the CDR3: TGCGCCAGCAGCCCGGGGGGGAACACAGATACGCAGTATTTT. It specifies CASSPGGNTDTQYF. V usage is TRBV4-3 and J usage is TRBJ2-3, with TRBD2 matching 8 bases. The V gene end was trimmed by 4 bases and the J gene end by 2 bases; junction bases not matched to a gene: 2. Germline CDR1 LGHNA, CDR2 YSLEER. The CDR3 spans 14 residues.

The rearrangement uses TRBV15 and TRBJ2-7, with 8 bases matching TRBD1. V trimming: 0 bases; J trimming: 4 bases; junction bases outside the gene matches: 2. Germline-derived CDR1 and CDR2 are LNHNV and YYDKDF (reference sequence). The length of the CDR3 is 14 residues. CDR3 DNA sequence: TGTGCCACCAGCAGAGATAGGACAGGGTACGAGCAGTACTTC. It specifies CATSRDRTGYEQYF.

CDR3 loop: CASSPPSQFNTEAFF. CDR3 bases: TGTGCCAGCTCACCACCGAGTCAGTTTAACACTGAAGCTTTCTTT. The V and J genes are TRBV18 and TRBJ1-1; D is ambiguous. The CDR3 contains 15 residues. V was shortened by 0 bases and J by 2 bases, with 10 bases between the two germline ends. Germline-derived CDR1 and CDR2 are KGHSH and LQKENI.

The chain links TRBV6-1 to TRBJ2-7; 8 positions match TRBD1. V was pared by 7 bases and J by 0 bases, with 5 bases of the junction left unmatched. Germline V CDR1 and CDR2: MNHNS, SASEGT. The CDR3 is made up of 14 amino acids. CDR3 amino acids: CASTETGDSYEQYF. DNA for the CDR3: TGTGCCAGCACCGAGACAGGGGACTCCTACGAGCAGTACTTC.

This sequence joins TRBV27 and TRBJ2-1; 7 bases are a match to TRBD1. V was pared by 4 bases and J by 6 bases, with 9 bases of the junction left unmatched. Germline V lookup: CDR1 MNHEY, CDR2 SMNVEV (reference sequence). The CDR3 totals 15 residues. The CDR3 sequence is CASSSWDSFRNEQFF. The CDR3 nucleotides read TGTGCCAGCAGTTCCTGGGACAGCTTCCGCAATGAGCAGTTCTTC.

The chain carries TRBV7-3 and TRBJ1-6; unclear D gene. V lost 6 bases, J lost 4 bases, and 10 bases lay in between. CDR1 is SGHTA, CDR2 FQGTGA, per germline. The CDR3 length is 14 residues. The CDR3 DNA reads TGTGCCAGCAGTTCTAACCCGTATAATTCACCCCTCCACTTT. This encodes CASSSNPYNSPLHF.